This T cell receptor (beta chain) was retrieved from a study of identical twins. Study-level findings and limits: The study found excess low generation probability among twin-shared out-of-frame alpha sequences.

This clonotype came up many times. Its antigen is still unknown. The CDR3 contains 12 residues. Trimming removed 6 bases from V and 9 bases from J, with 12 bases in between. TCRdb reprocessed the 5' RACE reads via MiXCR and lists one record per CDR3 protein. Counted here are around 370,000 distinct CDR3 sequences, roughly 9% occurring once; the ten biggest clones make up under 9.5%. Donors uniformly comprised healthy Caucasians. The V and J genes are TRBV12-3 or TRBV12-4 and TRBJ2-1; TRBD1 is a possible D gene (6 bases). The specimen sequenced was naive T cells sorted from blood. This clonotype originated in a woman in her fifties or sixties in good health. The CDR3 here is CASSYRVFEQFF. Here the CDR3 DNA reads TGTGCCAGCAGCTACAGGGTTTTTGAGCAGTTCTTC.